This TCR beta chain emerged from a study of OX40 agonist ivuxolimab in advanced cancers. In the study overall: Patients were dosed with the agonistic anti-OX40 (CD134) antibody ivuxolimab. Three partial responders included one hepatocellular carcinoma patient and two cutaneous melanoma patients. Participants averaged approximately 65 years of age (range about 23 to 90) and were around 80% male.

General observations from the study: There were, on average, more expanded clones in CD8+ T cells than in CD4+.

Assay used: immunoSEQ multiplex PCR; TCRdb lists only in-frame clones, some missing. Among tens of thousands of clones listed, more than 70% were seen once. Germline CDR1 SGDLS, CDR2 YYNGEE. The CDR3 extends over 14 amino acids. Trimming pared 0 bases from V and 0 bases from J, leaving 4 bases between. Worth noting for this clone: What it recognizes is unknown. This sample also contains other DNA sequences that code for the same CDR3.

Sequenced here: CD4+ or CD8+ T cells sorted from blood, sampled in a trial of the OX40 agonist ivuxolimab. The sequence was collected from an adult with an advanced solid tumor such as melanoma, head and neck, liver or kidney cancer. The chain joins TRBV9 to TRBJ1-5; D is undetermined. CDR3 in DNA: TGTGCCAGCAGCGTAGAGGGTAGCAATCAGCCCCAGCATTTT. It is translated as CASSVEGSNQPQHF.